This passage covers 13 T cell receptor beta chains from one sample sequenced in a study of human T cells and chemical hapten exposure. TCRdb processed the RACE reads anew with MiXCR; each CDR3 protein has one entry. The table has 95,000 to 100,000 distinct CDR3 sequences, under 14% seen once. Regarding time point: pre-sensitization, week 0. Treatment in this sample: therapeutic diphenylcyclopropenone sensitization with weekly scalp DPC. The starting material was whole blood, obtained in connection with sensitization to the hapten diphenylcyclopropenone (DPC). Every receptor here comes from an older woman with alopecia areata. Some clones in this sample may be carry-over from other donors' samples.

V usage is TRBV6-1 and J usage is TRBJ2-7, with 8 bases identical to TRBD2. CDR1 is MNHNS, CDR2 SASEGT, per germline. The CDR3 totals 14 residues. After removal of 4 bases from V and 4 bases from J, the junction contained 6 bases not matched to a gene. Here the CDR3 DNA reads TGTGCCAGCAGTGGCCAAGCGGGAGTTTACGAGCAGTACTTC. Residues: CASSGQAGVYEQYF.

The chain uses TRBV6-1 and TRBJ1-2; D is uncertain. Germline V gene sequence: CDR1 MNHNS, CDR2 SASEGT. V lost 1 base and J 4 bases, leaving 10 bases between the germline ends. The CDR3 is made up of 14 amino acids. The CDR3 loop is CASSEDWTSYGYTF. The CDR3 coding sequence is TGTGCCAGCAGTGAAGACTGGACCTCCTATGGCTACACCTTC.

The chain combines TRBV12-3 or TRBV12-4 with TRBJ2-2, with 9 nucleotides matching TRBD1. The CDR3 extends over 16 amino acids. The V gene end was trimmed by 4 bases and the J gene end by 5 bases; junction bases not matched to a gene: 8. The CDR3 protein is CASSWDPQGATGELFF. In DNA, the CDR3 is TGTGCCAGCAGTTGGGACCCACAGGGGGCGACCGGGGAGCTGTTTTTT.

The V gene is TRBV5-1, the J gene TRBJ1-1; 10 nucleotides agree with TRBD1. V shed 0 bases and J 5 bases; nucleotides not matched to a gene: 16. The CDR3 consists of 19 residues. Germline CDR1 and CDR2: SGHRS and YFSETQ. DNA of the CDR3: TGCGCCAGCAGCTTGGAAGGTGCTAGCGACAGGGGGCGCGTAACTGAAGCTTTCTTT. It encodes CASSLEGASDRGRVTEAFF.

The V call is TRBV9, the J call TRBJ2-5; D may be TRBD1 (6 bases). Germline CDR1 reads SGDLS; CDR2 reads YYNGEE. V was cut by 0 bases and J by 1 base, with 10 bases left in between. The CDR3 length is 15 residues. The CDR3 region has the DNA TGTGCCAGCAGCGTAGAGGACAGCCGCCAAGAGACCCAGTACTTC. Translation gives CASSVEDSRQETQYF. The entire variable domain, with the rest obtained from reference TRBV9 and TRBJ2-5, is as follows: DSGVTQTPKHLITATGQRVTLRCSPRSGDLSVYWYQQSLDQGLQFLIQYYNGEERAKGNILERFSAQQFPDLHSELNLSSLELGDSALYFCASSVEDSRQETQYFGPGTRLLVL.

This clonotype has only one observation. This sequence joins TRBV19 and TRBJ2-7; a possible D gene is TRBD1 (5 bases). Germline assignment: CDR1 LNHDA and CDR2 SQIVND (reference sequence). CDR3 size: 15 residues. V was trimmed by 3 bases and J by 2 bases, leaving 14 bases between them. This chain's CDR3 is CASSIQARDTYEQYF. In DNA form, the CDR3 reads TGTGCCAGTAGTATTCAGGCCAGGGATACCTACGAGCAGTACTTC.

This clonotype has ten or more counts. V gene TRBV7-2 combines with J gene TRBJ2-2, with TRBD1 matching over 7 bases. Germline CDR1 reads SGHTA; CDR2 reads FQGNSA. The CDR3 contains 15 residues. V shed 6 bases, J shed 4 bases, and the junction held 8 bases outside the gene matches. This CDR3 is CASSPGQILTGELFF. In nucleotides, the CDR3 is TGTGCCAGCAGTCCGGGACAGATCCTCACCGGGGAGCTGTTTTTT.

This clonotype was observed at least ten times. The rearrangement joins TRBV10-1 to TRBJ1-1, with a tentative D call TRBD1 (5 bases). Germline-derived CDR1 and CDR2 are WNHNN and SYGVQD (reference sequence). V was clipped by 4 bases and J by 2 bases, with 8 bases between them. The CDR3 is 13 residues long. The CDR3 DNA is TGCGCCAGCAGTGCAAGGGGTAACACTGAAGCTTTCTTT. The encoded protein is CASSARGNTEAFF.

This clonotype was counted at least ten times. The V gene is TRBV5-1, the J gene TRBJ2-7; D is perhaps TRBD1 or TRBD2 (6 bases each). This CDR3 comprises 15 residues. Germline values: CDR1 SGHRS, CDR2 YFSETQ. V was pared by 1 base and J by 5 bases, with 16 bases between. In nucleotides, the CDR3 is TGCGCCAGCAGCTTGAAGGGGGGCAACCTTGACGAGCAGTACTTC. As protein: CASSLKGGNLDEQYF.

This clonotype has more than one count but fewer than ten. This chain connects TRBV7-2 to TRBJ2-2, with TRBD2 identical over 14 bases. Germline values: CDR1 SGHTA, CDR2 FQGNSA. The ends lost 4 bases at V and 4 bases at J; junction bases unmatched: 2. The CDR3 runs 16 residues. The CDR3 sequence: CASSSGLAGVTGELFF. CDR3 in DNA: TGTGCCAGCAGCTCGGGACTAGCGGGAGTCACCGGGGAGCTGTTTTTT.

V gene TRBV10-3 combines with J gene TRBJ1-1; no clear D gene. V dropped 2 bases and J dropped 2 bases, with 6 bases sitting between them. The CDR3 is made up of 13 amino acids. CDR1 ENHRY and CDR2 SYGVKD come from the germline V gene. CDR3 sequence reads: CAISENSNTEAFF. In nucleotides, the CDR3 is TGTGCCATCAGTGAGAACAGCAACACTGAAGCTTTCTTT.

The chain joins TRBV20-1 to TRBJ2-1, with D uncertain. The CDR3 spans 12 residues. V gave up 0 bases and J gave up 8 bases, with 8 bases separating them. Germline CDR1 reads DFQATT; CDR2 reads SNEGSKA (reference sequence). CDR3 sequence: CSARESVYEQFF. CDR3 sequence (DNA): TGCAGTGCTAGAGAATCCGTCTATGAGCAGTTCTTC.

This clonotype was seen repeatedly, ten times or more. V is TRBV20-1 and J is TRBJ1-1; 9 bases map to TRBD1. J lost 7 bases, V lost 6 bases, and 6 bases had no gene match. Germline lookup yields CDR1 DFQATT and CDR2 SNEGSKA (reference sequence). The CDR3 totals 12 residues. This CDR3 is CSARTGVLEAFF. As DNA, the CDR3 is TGCAGTGCCAGGACAGGGGTCCTTGAAGCTTTCTTT.